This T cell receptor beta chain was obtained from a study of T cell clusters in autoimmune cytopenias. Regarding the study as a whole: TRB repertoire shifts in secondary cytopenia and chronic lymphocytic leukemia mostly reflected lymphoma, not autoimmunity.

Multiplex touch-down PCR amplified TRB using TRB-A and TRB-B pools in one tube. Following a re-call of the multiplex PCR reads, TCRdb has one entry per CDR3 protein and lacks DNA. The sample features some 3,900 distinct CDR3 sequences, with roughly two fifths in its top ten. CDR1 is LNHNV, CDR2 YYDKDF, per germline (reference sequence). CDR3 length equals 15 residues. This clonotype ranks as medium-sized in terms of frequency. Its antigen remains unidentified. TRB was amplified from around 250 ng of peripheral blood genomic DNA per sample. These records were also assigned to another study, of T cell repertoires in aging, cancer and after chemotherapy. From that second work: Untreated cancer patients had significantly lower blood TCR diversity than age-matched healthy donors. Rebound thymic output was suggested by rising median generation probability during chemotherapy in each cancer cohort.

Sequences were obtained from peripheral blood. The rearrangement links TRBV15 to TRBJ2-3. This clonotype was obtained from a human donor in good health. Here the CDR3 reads CATSREGSATDTQYF. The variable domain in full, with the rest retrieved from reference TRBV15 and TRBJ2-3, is DAMVIQNPRYQVTQFGKPVTLSCSQTLNHNVMYWYQQKSSQAPKLLFHYYDKDFNNEADTPDNFQSRRPNTSFCFLDIRSPGLGDTAMYLCATSREGSATDTQYFGPGTRLTVL.